This passage covers 24 T cell receptor beta chains from one sample sequenced in a study of blood T cell repertoires in COVID-19. Method: immunoSEQ multiplex PCR; TCRdb's copy keeps in-frame clones and lacks some. The repertoire holds around 310,000 clones, with roughly 89% as singletons. The sample comprised PBMCs or T cells enriched from blood (not recorded which). The receptors originated from a woman aged 30 to 39 who had recovered from COVID-19.

V usage is TRBV19 and J usage is TRBJ1-2, with TRBD1 matching 10 bases. This CDR3 comprises 13 residues. V shed 4 bases and J 8 bases; nucleotides not matched to a gene: 4. Germline loops: CDR1 LNHDA, CDR2 SQIVND (reference sequence). CDR3: CASSSGQGDGYTF. CDR3 DNA sequence: TGTGCCAGTAGTAGTGGACAGGGGGACGGCTACACCTTC.

This sequence joins TRBV7-9 and TRBJ2-7; TRBD2 matches 9 bases. The germline CDR1 and CDR2 sequences are SEHNR and FQNEAQ (reference sequence). The CDR3 is 15 residues long. With V trimmed by 0 bases and J by 1 base, 1 base remained unmatched. The CDR3 region has the DNA TGTGCCAGCAGCTTAGCGGCGGGAGGGTCCTACGAGCAGTACTTC. It yields the protein CASSLAAGGSYEQYF.

The genes are TRBV18 and TRBJ2-5, with 7 bases aligning to TRBD2. Trimming at V came to 0 bases and at J to 7 bases, leaving 5 bases not matched to a gene. The CDR3 extends over 14 amino acids. Germline CDR1 is KGHSH and CDR2 is LQKENI. Here the CDR3 reads CASSPPGGDGTQYF. CDR3 in DNA: TGTGCCAGCTCACCACCGGGAGGGGACGGGACCCAGTACTTC. Looking up the rest from reference TRBV18 and TRBJ2-5 gives the full variable domain: NAGVMQNPRHLVRRRGQEARLRCSPMKGHSHVYWYRQLPEEGLKFMVYLQKENIIDESGMPKERFSAEFPKEGPSILRIQQVVRGDSAAYFCASSPPGGDGTQYFGPGTRLLVL.

V gene TRBV7-6 combines with J gene TRBJ2-1; 8 nucleotides line up with TRBD2. CDR1 SGHVS and CDR2 FNYEAQ come from the germline V gene. The V segment lost 5 bases and the J segment 6 bases; nucleotides outside the gene matches: 18. The CDR3 runs 18 residues. CDR3 region: CASSPPPGAGGYFNEQFF. CDR3 sequence (DNA): TGTGCCAGCAGCCCCCCACCCGGGGCGGGAGGCTATTTCAATGAGCAGTTCTTC.

V is TRBV29-1 and J is TRBJ1-1; possibly TRBD1 for D (6 bases). The V gene lost 4 bases and the J gene lost 2 bases, with 23 bases spanning the gap. The CDR3 is 17 amino acids. CDR1 and CDR2 from the germline V gene are SQVTM and ANQGSEA. CDR3 residues: CSVVSGVGGVYNTEAFF. CDR3 nucleotides: TGCAGCGTTGTATCTGGAGTAGGGGGGGTCTATAACACTGAAGCTTTCTTT.

This clone was observed a single time. The genes are TRBV7-2 and TRBJ2-2; TRBD1 matches at 8 bases. Germline loops: CDR1 SGHTA, CDR2 FQGNSA. V was pared by 6 bases and J by 2 bases, with 5 bases of the junction left unmatched. This CDR3 comprises 15 residues. CDR3 residues: CASRGQAGNTGELFF. CDR3 in DNA: TGTGCCAGCAGGGGACAGGCCGGAAACACCGGGGAGCTGTTTTTT.

This chain joins TRBV5-1 and TRBJ2-1, with 12 bases fitting TRBD2. Per the germline V gene, CDR1 is SGHRS and CDR2 is YFSETQ. After removal of 4 bases from V and 8 bases from J, the junction contained 10 bases not matched to a gene. CDR3 length: 16 residues. The CDR3 sequence is CASSDRLAGVVYEQFF. The CDR3 nucleotides read TGCGCCAGCAGCGACCGACTAGCGGGAGTAGTATATGAGCAGTTCTTC. The whole variable domain, filled in from reference TRBV5-1 and TRBJ2-1, reads KAGVTQTPRYLIKTRGQQVTLSCSPISGHRSVSWYQQTPGQGLQFLFEYFSETQRNKGNFPGRFSGRQFSNSRSEMNVSTLELGDSALYLCASSDRLAGVVYEQFFGPGTRLTVL.

This chain uses TRBV18 with TRBJ2-1; 9 bases fit TRBD1. There are 15 residues in the CDR3. J gave up 2 bases and V 4 bases, and 3 bases lay outside the gene matches. Germline loops: CDR1 KGHSH, CDR2 LQKENI. CDR3 amino acids: CASSLTGGAYNEQFF. CDR3 nucleotide sequence: TGTGCCAGCTCACTGACAGGGGGGGCCTACAATGAGCAGTTCTTC.

The CDR3 spells CASSPPGQGVYEQYF. CDR3 in DNA: TGTGCCAGCAGCCCGCCGGGACAGGGAGTCTACGAGCAGTACTTC. V and J are TRBV28 and TRBJ2-7; 9 bases line up with TRBD1. Trimming cost V 6 bases and J 3 bases; bases outside gene matches: 9. The CDR3 consists of 15 residues. Germline CDR1 is MDHEN and CDR2 is SYDVKM.

The chain uses TRBV28 and TRBJ1-1; D is ambiguous. V shed 3 bases and J shed 1 base, with 9 bases lying between them. Per the germline V gene, CDR1 is MDHEN and CDR2 is SYDVKM. The CDR3 spans 14 residues. CDR3 residues: CASSFPVRNTEAFF. The DNA for the CDR3 is TGTGCCAGCAGTTTTCCTGTCAGGAACACTGAAGCTTTCTTT.

The chain joins TRBV5-8 to TRBJ1-2, with unresolved D. The CDR3 extends over 11 amino acids. The germline CDR1 and CDR2 sequences are SGHTS and YDEGEE. V shed 4 bases and J shed 13 bases, with 14 bases lying between them. In DNA form, the CDR3 reads TGTGCCAGCAGCCCCCTCCCGTTTATCACCTTC. This gives the protein CASSPLPFITF.

The V gene is TRBV7-3, the J gene TRBJ2-7, with 9 bases matching TRBD2. Germline CDR1 is SGHTA and CDR2 is FQGTGA. With V trimmed by 4 bases and J by 6 bases, 19 bases remained unmatched. This CDR3 is built from 18 residues. CDR3 in DNA: TGTGCCAGCAGCTCCCAACAGCCCATAGCGGGAGAGGGATTCGAGCAGTACTTC. Translating it yields CASSSQQPIAGEGFEQYF.

The chain employs TRBV27 and TRBJ2-5, with D perhaps TRBD1 (5 bases). Trimming removed 3 bases from V and 2 bases from J, with 10 bases in between. The CDR3 sequence is 14 residues long. Germline V gene lookup returns CDR1 MNHEY and CDR2 SMNVEV (reference sequence). The CDR3 here is CASSLGLFQETQYF. CDR3 in DNA: TGTGCCAGCAGTTTGGGGCTCTTTCAAGAGACCCAGTACTTC.

The count of this clone is one. The V call is TRBV4-3, the J call TRBJ1-1; the match to TRBD1 covers 12 bases. This CDR3 has 15 residues. With 4 bases clipped from V and 3 bases from J, the junction kept 3 bases outside the gene matches. Germline V lookup: CDR1 LGHNA, CDR2 YSLEER. Here the CDR3 reads CASSPWDRGHTEAFF. The DNA of the CDR3 is TGCGCCAGCAGCCCTTGGGACAGGGGGCACACTGAAGCTTTCTTT.

The V and J genes are TRBV2 and TRBJ1-3, with D possibly being TRBD1 (6 bases). V was cut by 6 bases and J by 0 bases, with 12 bases left in between. Germline assignment: CDR1 SNHLY and CDR2 FYNNEI. This CDR3 spans 15 amino acids. This chain's CDR3 is CASSSQGSSGNTIYF. The CDR3 DNA sequence: TGTGCCAGCAGCTCTCAGGGGAGCTCTGGAAACACCATATATTTT. The entire variable domain, with the rest obtained from reference TRBV2 and TRBJ1-3, is as follows: EPEVTQTPSHQVTQMGQEVILRCVPISNHLYFYWYRQILGQKVEFLVSFYNNEISEKSEIFDDQFSVERPDGSNFTLKIRSTKLEDSAMYFCASSSQGSSGNTIYFGEGSWLTVV.

This chain joins TRBV3-1 (or the pseudogene TRBV3-2) and TRBJ2-5; 8 nucleotides align to TRBD2. This CDR3 is 17 amino acids long. CDR1 and CDR2 (germline): LGHDT, YNNKEL (reference sequence). Germline trimming cut 0 bases from V and 3 bases from J; bases unmatched to any gene: 9. The CDR3 loop reads CASSQDIPGRAEETQYF. CDR3 sequence (DNA): TGTGCCAGCAGCCAAGATATCCCCGGGAGGGCCGAAGAGACCCAGTACTTC.

The CDR3 bases are TGTGCCAGCAGCCAAGATGTGGGCCTTAGGGAGACCCAGTACTTC. Its protein product is CASSQDVGLRETQYF. The chain combines TRBV3-1 (or the pseudogene TRBV3-2) with TRBJ2-5; D gene ambiguous. This CDR3 contains 15 residues. Germline values: CDR1 LGHDT, CDR2 YNNKEL (reference sequence). Trimming stripped 0 bases from V and 5 bases from J, with 13 bases between.

This clone was detected once. The chain is built from TRBV7-9 and TRBJ1-2; 7 bases agree with TRBD1. CDR1 is SEHNR, CDR2 FQNEAQ, per germline (reference sequence). The CDR3 sequence is 13 residues long. V shed 3 bases and J 4 bases; nucleotides not matched to a gene: 2. The DNA of the CDR3 is TGTGCCAGCAGCTTGGACAGGAGCTATGGCTACACCTTC. This sequence encodes CASSLDRSYGYTF.

The chain couples TRBV10-3 to TRBJ2-7, with 9 bases matching TRBD2. The germline V gene encodes CDR1 ENHRY and CDR2 SYGVKD. The CDR3 consists of 14 residues. The junction had 2 bases not matched to a gene; V was cut back by 3 bases and J by 2 bases. CDR3 DNA sequence: TGTGCCATCAGTGACCTAGCGGGAACCTACGAGCAGTACTTC. Translation: CAISDLAGTYEQYF.

This chain uses TRBV4-2 with TRBJ1-1; the match to TRBD1 covers 8 bases. The CDR3 covers 15 residues. The ends lost 2 bases at V and 1 base at J; junction bases unmatched: 3. CDR1 is LGHNA and CDR2 is YNFKEQ in the germline V gene. The CDR3 region has the DNA TGTGCCAGCAGCCAACGAGACAGGGGGAACACTGAAGCTTTCTTT. Protein sequence: CASSQRDRGNTEAFF.

V usage is TRBV14 and J usage is TRBJ2-2; D possibly corresponds to TRBD1 (5 bases). Germline values: CDR1 SGHDN, CDR2 FVKESK. The CDR3 sequence is 13 residues long. Trimming took 4 bases from V and 5 from J, leaving 8 bases between them. The CDR3, as DNA: TGTGCCAGCAGCCCTCAGGGAACCGGGGAGCTGTTTTTT. Protein product: CASSPQGTGELFF. The full variable domain, completed using reference TRBV14 and TRBJ2-2, is EAGVTQFPSHSVIEKGQTVTLRCDPISGHDNLYWYRRVMGKEIKFLLHFVKESKQDESGMPNNRFLAERTGGTYSTLKVQPAELEDSGVYFCASSPQGTGELFFGEGSRLTVL.

The chain uses TRBV4-2 and TRBJ2-1; D unclear. Trimming removed 0 bases at V and 5 bases at J, with 8 bases between. The germline CDR1 and CDR2 sequences are LGHNA and YNFKEQ. The CDR3 contains 14 residues. The CDR3 DNA is TGTGCCAGCAGCCAAGATACCCCGGACAATGAGCAGTTCTTC. This sequence encodes CASSQDTPDNEQFF.

The J gene is TRBJ1-1, the V gene TRBV27; no clear D. The CDR3 totals 17 residues. CDR1 and CDR2 from the germline V gene are MNHEY and SMNVEV (reference sequence). The germline V and J ends were trimmed by 2 bases and 1 base, with 17 bases remaining between them. Written as DNA, the CDR3 is TGTGCCAGCAGTTTAAACGCTCGGGGTCTATCGAACACTGAAGCTTTCTTT. It is translated as CASSLNARGLSNTEAFF.

This clone has only one observation. This chain uses TRBV27 with TRBJ2-5; 9 nucleotides align to TRBD1. The germline gives CDR1 MNHEY, CDR2 SMNVEV (reference sequence). The CDR3 runs to 17 residues. The ends lost 0 bases at V and 6 bases at J; junction bases unmatched: 11. The CDR3 reads CASSLSRRTGDMKTQYF. CDR3 nucleotide sequence: TGTGCCAGCAGTTTATCGCGGCGGACAGGGGATATGAAGACCCAGTACTTC.